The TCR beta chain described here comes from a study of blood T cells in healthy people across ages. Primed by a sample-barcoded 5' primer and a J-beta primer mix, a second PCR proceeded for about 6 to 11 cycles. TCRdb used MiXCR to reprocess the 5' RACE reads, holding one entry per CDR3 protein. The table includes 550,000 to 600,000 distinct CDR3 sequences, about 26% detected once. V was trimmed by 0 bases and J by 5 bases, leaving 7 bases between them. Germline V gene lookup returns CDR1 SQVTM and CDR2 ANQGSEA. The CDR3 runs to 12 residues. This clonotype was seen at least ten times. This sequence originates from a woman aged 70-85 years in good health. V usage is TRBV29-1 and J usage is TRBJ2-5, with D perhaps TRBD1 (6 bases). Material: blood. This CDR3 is CSVEEQGETQYF. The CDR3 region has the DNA TGCAGCGTTGAAGAGCAGGGGGAGACCCAGTACTTC.